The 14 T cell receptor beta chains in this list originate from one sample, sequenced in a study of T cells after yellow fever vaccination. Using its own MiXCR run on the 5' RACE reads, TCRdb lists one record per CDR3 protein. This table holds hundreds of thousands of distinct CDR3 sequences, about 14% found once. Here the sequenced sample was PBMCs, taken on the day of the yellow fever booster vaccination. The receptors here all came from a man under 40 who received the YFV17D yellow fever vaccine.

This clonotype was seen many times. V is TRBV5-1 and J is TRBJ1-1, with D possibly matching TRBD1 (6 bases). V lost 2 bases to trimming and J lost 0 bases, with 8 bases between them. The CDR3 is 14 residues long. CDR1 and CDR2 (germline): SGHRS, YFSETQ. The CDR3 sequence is CASSFGQMNTEAFF. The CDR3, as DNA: TGCGCCAGCAGCTTCGGACAGATGAACACTGAAGCTTTCTTT.

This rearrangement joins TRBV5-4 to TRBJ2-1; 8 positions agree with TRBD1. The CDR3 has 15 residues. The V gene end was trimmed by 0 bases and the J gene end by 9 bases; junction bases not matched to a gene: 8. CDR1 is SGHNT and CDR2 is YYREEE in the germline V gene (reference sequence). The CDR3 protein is CASSLASGQGSEQFF. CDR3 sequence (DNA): TGTGCCAGCAGCTTGGCCTCTGGACAGGGATCTGAGCAGTTCTTC.

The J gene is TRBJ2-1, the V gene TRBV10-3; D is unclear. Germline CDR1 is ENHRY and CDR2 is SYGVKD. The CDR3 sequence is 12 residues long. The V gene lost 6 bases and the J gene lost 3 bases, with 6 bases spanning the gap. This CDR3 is CAIREDYNEQFF. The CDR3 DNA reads TGTGCCATCAGGGAAGACTACAATGAGCAGTTCTTC.

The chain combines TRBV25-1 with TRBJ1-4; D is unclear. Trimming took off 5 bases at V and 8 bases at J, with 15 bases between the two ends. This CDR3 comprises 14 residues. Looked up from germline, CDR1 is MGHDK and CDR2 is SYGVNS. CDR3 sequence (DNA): TGTGCCAGCAGTAAACGAAAGGTGTGGGAAAAACTGTTTTTT. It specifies CASSKRKVWEKLFF. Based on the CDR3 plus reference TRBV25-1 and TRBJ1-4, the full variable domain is EADIYQTPRYLVIGTGKKITLECSQTMGHDKMYWYQQDPGMELHLIHYSYGVNSTEKGDLSSESTVSRIRTEHFPLTLESARPSHTSQYLCASSKRKVWEKLFFGSGTQLSVL.

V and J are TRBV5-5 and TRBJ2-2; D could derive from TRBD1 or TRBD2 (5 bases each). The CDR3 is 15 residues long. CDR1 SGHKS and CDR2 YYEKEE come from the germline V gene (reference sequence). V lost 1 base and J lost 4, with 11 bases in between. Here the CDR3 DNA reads TGTGCCAGCAGCTTGAGAGGGGAATTCACCGGGGAGCTGTTTTTT. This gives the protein CASSLRGEFTGELFF.

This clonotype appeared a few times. The CDR3 loop reads CASSFAASNTEAFF. CDR3 coding DNA: TGCGCCAGCAGCTTTGCAGCCTCGAACACTGAAGCTTTCTTT. The gene calls are TRBV5-1 and TRBJ1-1; D gene unclear. The germline CDR1 and CDR2 sequences are SGHRS and YFSETQ. Trimming removed 2 bases from V and 1 base from J, with 9 bases in between. There are 14 residues in the CDR3.

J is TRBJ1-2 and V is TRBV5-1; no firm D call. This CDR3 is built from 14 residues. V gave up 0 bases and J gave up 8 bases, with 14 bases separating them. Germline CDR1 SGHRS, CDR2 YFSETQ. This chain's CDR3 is CASSLEVTRGGYTF. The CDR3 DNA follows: TGCGCCAGCAGCTTGGAGGTCACCAGAGGAGGCTACACCTTC.

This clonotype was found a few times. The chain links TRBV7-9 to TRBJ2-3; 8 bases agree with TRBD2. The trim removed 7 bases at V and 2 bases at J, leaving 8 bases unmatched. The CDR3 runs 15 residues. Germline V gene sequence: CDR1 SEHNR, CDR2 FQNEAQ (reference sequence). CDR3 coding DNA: TGTGCCAGCACCCTGGTACTAGCGGTCACAGATACGCAGTATTTT. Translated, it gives CASTLVLAVTDTQYF.

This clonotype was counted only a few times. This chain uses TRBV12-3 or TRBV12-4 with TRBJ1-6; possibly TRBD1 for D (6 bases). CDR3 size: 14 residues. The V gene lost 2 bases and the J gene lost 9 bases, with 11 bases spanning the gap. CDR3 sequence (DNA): TGTGCCAGCAGTTTATCCGGACAGATTTCACCCCTCCACTTT. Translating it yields CASSLSGQISPLHF.

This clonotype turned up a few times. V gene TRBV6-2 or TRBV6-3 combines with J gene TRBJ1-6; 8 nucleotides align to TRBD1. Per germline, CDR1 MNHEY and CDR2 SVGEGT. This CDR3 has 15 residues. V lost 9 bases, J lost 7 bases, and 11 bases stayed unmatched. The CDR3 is CASRVSGQENSPLHF. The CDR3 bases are TGTGCCAGTAGAGTTTCGGGACAGGAAAATTCACCCCTCCACTTT.

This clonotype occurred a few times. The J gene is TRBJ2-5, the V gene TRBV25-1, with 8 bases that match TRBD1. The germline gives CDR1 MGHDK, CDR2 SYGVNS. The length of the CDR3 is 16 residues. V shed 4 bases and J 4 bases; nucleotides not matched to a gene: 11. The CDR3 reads CASSGPGQGLGETQYF. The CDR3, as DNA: TGTGCCAGCAGTGGGCCCGGACAGGGTTTAGGAGAGACCCAGTACTTC.

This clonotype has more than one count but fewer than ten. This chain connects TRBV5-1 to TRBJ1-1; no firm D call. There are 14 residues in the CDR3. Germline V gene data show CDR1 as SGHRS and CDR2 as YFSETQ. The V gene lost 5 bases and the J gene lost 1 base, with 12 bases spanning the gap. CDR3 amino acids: CASSPEGRNTEAFF. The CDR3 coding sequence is TGCGCCAGCAGTCCCGAAGGACGGAACACTGAAGCTTTCTTT.

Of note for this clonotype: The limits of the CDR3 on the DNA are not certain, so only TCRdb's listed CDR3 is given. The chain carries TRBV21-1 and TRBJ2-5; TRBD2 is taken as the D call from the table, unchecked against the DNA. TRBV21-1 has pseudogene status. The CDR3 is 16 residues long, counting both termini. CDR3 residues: CAPPTSVGSGSKTQYF.

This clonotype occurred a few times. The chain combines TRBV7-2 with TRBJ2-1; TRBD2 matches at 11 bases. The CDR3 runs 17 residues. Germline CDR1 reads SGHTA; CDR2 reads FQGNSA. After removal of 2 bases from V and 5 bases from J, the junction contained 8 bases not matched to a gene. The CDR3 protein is CASSLWTTSGVNNEQFF. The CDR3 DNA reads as TGTGCCAGCAGCTTATGGACGACTAGCGGGGTGAACAATGAGCAGTTCTTC. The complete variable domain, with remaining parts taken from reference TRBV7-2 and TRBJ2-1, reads GAGVSQSPSNKVTEKGKDVELRCDPISGHTALYWYRQSLGQGLEFLIYFQGNSAPDKSGLPSDRFSAERTGGSVSTLTIQRTQQEDSAVYLCASSLWTTSGVNNEQFFGPGTRLTVL.